The 3 T cell receptor beta chains given below trace back to one sample, sequenced in a study of blood T cell repertoires in COVID-19. The protocol was immunoSEQ multiplex PCR, while the TCRdb copy is restricted to in-frame clones and leaves out a portion. The data hold 150,000 to 200,000 clones, with 80% to 90% observed a single time. What was sequenced was peripheral blood. All receptors come from a woman between 65 and 79 years old who had recovered from COVID-19.

The chain couples TRBV2 to TRBJ1-2; 9 bases align to TRBD1. Germline CDR1 and CDR2: SNHLY and FYNNEI. The CDR3 is 13 residues long. Germline trimming cut 6 bases from V and 8 bases from J; bases unmatched to any gene: 7. DNA for the CDR3: TGTGCCAGCAGCGTCGGGACAGGGAGCGGCTACACCTTC. It specifies CASSVGTGSGYTF.

This rearrangement joins TRBV28 to TRBJ2-3, with 11 bases that match TRBD2. The ends lost 3 bases at V and 2 bases at J; junction bases unmatched: 16. Germline V gene lookup returns CDR1 MDHEN and CDR2 SYDVKM. The CDR3 has 20 amino acids. CDR3 loop: CASSFPPGASGGIYTDTQYF. CDR3 nucleotide sequence: TGTGCCAGCAGTTTTCCCCCCGGGGCTAGCGGGGGGATCTACACAGATACGCAGTATTTT.

The V gene is TRBV5-1, the J gene TRBJ2-7; TRBD2 is a possible D gene (6 bases). CDR1 SGHRS and CDR2 YFSETQ come from the germline V gene. V lost 0 bases, J lost 0 bases, and 10 bases lay in between. The CDR3 runs 15 residues. CDR3 nucleotides: TGCGCCAGCAGCTTGGCGGCGGAGGGCTCCTACGAGCAGTACTTC. It yields the protein CASSLAAEGSYEQYF.